These 23 T cell receptor beta chains were sequenced from one sample in a study of blood T cells in healthy people across ages (dated by TCRdb to about 2015). Receptor libraries were prepared by 5' RACE. These reads were obtained on an Illumina HiSeq 2500. A second PCR of roughly 7 to 11 cycles was performed with a sample-barcoded 5' primer and a J-beta primer mix. TCRdb's own reprocessing of the public reads used fastp at Q25 and MiXCR and kept productive beta chains. Every distinct CDR3 protein forms one entry, paired with its most common genes and DNA. Recorded for this sample are hundreds of thousands of distinct CDR3 sequences; 45% to 50% of them occurred a single time. 13% of the sample lies in the top ten. Sequenced input: blood. These TCRs come from a man aged 25-45 years in good health.

The rearrangement joins TRBV28 to TRBJ2-7; no firm D call. Germline CDR1 is MDHEN and CDR2 is SYDVKM. The CDR3 contains 16 residues. V dropped 5 bases and J dropped 4 bases, with 21 bases sitting between them. The CDR3 is CASSPNRFSGRYEQYF. As DNA, the CDR3 is TGTGCCAGCAGTCCGAACCGTTTTTCTGGGCGGTACGAGCAGTACTTC.

The J gene is TRBJ2-1, the V gene TRBV20-1; TRBD2 is a possible D gene (6 bases). Germline V lookup: CDR1 DFQATT, CDR2 SNEGSKA (reference sequence). The CDR3 is 13 residues long. V was shortened by 1 base and J by 6 bases, with 10 bases between the two germline ends. Written as DNA, the CDR3 is TGCAGTGCTAGAGTAGTGACTAGCAATGAGCAGTTCTTC. Protein: CSARVVTSNEQFF.

This chain connects TRBV6-6 to TRBJ2-5; TRBD2 agrees at 10 bases. Germline CDR1 reads MNHNY; CDR2 reads SVGAGI (reference sequence). Trimming took 2 bases from V and 5 from J; bases not matched to a gene: 8. The CDR3 extends over 16 amino acids. This CDR3 reads CASSYPSGGAYETQYF. In DNA form, the CDR3 reads TGTGCCAGCAGTTACCCCAGCGGGGGGGCTTATGAGACCCAGTACTTC.

This clonotype was found many times. V is TRBV4-3 and J is TRBJ2-7, with a tentative D call TRBD2 (5 bases). The CDR3 is made up of 15 amino acids. Germline lookup yields CDR1 LGHNA and CDR2 YSLEER. Trimming took 1 base from V and 0 from J, leaving 10 bases between them. The CDR3 bases are TGCGCCAGCAGCCAAGGTACGGGGAGCTCCTACGAGCAGTACTTC. Translating gives CASSQGTGSSYEQYF.

The chain recombines TRBV20-1 with TRBJ2-1; either TRBD1 or TRBD2 may supply D (6 bases each). Germline V gene sequence: CDR1 DFQATT, CDR2 SNEGSKA (reference sequence). CDR3 length: 15 residues. V lost 1 base and J 4 bases, leaving 14 bases between the germline ends. In DNA form, the CDR3 reads TGCAGTGCTAGAGTTGGGGGGCGCAGGTACAATGAGCAGTTCTTC. Its translation is CSARVGGRRYNEQFF.

This clonotype has only a few counts. The rearrangement uses TRBV12-3 or TRBV12-4 and TRBJ2-7, with a possible D match to TRBD1 (6 bases). This CDR3 contains 16 residues. Trimming took off 8 bases at V and 6 bases at J, with 26 bases between the two ends. This chain's CDR3 is CASSSAGGYLSGEQYF. DNA of the CDR3: TGTGCCAGCTCCTCTGCTGGGGGCTACCTCTCGGGCGAGCAGTACTTC.

The rearrangement links TRBV3-1 to TRBJ1-1, with 8 bases lining up with TRBD1. This CDR3 contains 14 residues. Germline V gives CDR1 LGHDT, CDR2 YNNKEL (reference sequence). After removal of 6 bases from V and 3 bases from J, the junction contained 6 bases not matched to a gene. The CDR3 protein is CASREADRDTEAFF. The CDR3 coding sequence is TGTGCCAGCAGGGAAGCGGACAGGGACACTGAAGCTTTCTTT.

CDR3 in DNA: TGTGCCAGCAGGATAGCGGGGGGGCCCGTTGATGAGCAGTTCTTC. Translating gives CASRIAGGPVDEQFF. The rearrangement joins TRBV12-3 or TRBV12-4 to TRBJ2-1; 11 nucleotides align to TRBD2. V lost 6 bases to trimming and J lost 8 bases; unmatched junction nucleotides: 9. The CDR3 spans 15 residues.

This clonotype showed up just a few times. The J gene is TRBJ2-3, the V gene TRBV25-1, with D tentatively TRBD1 or TRBD2 (5 bases each). This CDR3 is built from 13 residues. CDR1 is MGHDK and CDR2 is SYGVNS in the germline V gene. V shed 8 bases and J shed 2 bases, with 11 bases lying between them. The CDR3: CASLGDHTDTQYF. CDR3 nucleotide sequence: TGTGCCAGCTTGGGGGACCACACAGATACGCAGTATTTT.

In this sample, this clonotype turned up a few times. The V and J genes are TRBV14 and TRBJ2-3; D is undetermined. V was trimmed by 5 bases and J by 8 bases, leaving 8 bases between them. The germline CDR1 and CDR2 sequences are SGHDN and FVKESK. The CDR3 spans 11 residues. This CDR3 is CASSSGFTQYF. Written as DNA, the CDR3 is TGTGCCAGCAGCTCAGGTTTTACGCAGTATTTT.

This rearrangement joins TRBV9 to TRBJ2-1; 13 bases agree with TRBD2. J lost 5 bases, V lost 0 bases, and 5 bases had no gene match. Germline V gives CDR1 SGDLS, CDR2 YYNGEE. The CDR3 runs 17 residues. In nucleotides, the CDR3 is TGTGCCAGCAGCGTAGGGAGACTAGCGGGGGGCCACAATGAGCAGTTCTTC. Translating gives CASSVGRLAGGHNEQFF.

The CDR3 nucleotides are TGTGCCAGCAGTTTAGATTGGCGCAAGCAGTACTTC. It specifies CASSLDWRKQYF. The chain employs TRBV28 and TRBJ2-7; D not resolved. V was shortened by 2 bases and J by 8 bases, with 10 bases between the two germline ends. CDR1 is MDHEN and CDR2 is SYDVKM in the germline V gene. This CDR3 comprises 12 residues.

The rearrangement joins TRBV5-1 to TRBJ1-1; unclear D gene. V was clipped by 0 bases and J by 7 bases, with 7 bases between them. Germline-derived CDR1 and CDR2 are SGHRS and YFSETQ. The CDR3 has 12 residues. CDR3 DNA sequence: TGCGCCAGCAGCTTGGACGGGAGTGAAGCTTTCTTT. Translation: CASSLDGSEAFF.

This clonotype occurred once. The rearrangement uses TRBV18 and TRBJ2-7; possible D gene TRBD1, 7 bases. The CDR3 loop spans 16 amino acids. From germline, CDR1 is KGHSH and CDR2 LQKENI. V shed 6 bases and J shed 7 bases, with 25 bases lying between them. CDR3 coding DNA: TGTGCCAGCTCTGCGCGGGACAGAGACTCCTACAATGAGCAGTACTTC. This encodes CASSARDRDSYNEQYF.

The chain combines TRBV3-1 with TRBJ1-2; no clear D gene. This CDR3 region has 15 residues. CDR1 and CDR2 (germline): LGHDT, YNNKEL (reference sequence). V lost 6 bases and J 3 bases, leaving 17 bases between the germline ends. CDR3 sequence: CASSPTSVGHYGYTF. For the CDR3, the DNA is TGTGCCAGCAGTCCTACGAGCGTTGGACACTATGGCTACACCTTC.

This chain connects TRBV11-1 to TRBJ2-4; no reliable D call. Matching the DNA end better, TRBJ2-7 makes the J call doubtful. CDR3 length equals 12 residues. Germline-derived CDR1 and CDR2 are SGHAT and FQDESV (reference sequence). CDR3 DNA sequence: TGTGCCAGCAGTTCACATGGGGACGAGCAGTACTTC. Amino acid sequence: CASSSHGDEQYF.

This clonotype was seen more than once but under ten times. The gene calls are TRBV6-2 or TRBV6-3 and TRBJ2-5; the D gene could be TRBD1 or TRBD2 (5 bases each). The V end lost 5 bases, the J end lost 2 bases, and 15 bases lay between the germline ends. The germline gives CDR1 MNHEY, CDR2 SVGEGT. This CDR3 has 15 amino acids. The CDR3 loop reads CASSTHRDPQETQYF. The CDR3, as DNA: TGTGCCAGCAGTACGCACCGGGACCCACAAGAGACCCAGTACTTC.

This clonotype was seen many times. CDR3 in DNA: TGCAGTGCTAAGAATATTGACAGGGCCATAGGCAAAAACATTCAGTACTTC. This translates into CSAKNIDRAIGKNIQYF. The chain couples TRBV20-1 to TRBJ2-4; 7 positions agree with TRBD1. V dropped 4 bases and J dropped 3; count of bases not matched to a gene: 15. The germline V gene encodes CDR1 DFQATT and CDR2 SNEGSKA (reference sequence). The CDR3 sequence is 17 residues long.

This clonotype was recorded many times. The chain couples TRBV10-3 to TRBJ2-7; no reliable D call. The V end lost 0 bases, the J end lost 2 bases, and 11 bases lay between the germline ends. Germline V gives CDR1 ENHRY, CDR2 SYGVKD. This CDR3 region has 15 residues. CDR3 sequence reads: CAISESQSSTYEQYF. The CDR3 DNA reads as TGTGCCATCAGTGAGTCCCAGAGTTCTACCTACGAGCAGTACTTC.

The rearrangement uses TRBV3-1 and TRBJ1-1; D call uncertain. The CDR3 is made up of 15 amino acids. From germline, CDR1 is LGHDT and CDR2 YNNKEL (reference sequence). Between the trimmed V and J ends, which lost 4 bases and 4 bases, there was a span of 16 bases. The chain's CDR3 is CASSPVIGVGTEAFF. The DNA of the CDR3 is TGTGCCAGCAGCCCCGTTATCGGGGTAGGCACTGAAGCTTTCTTT.

The V call is TRBV6-5, the J call TRBJ2-3; D might be TRBD2 (5 bases). From germline, CDR1 is MNHEY and CDR2 SVGAGI. The ends were cut back, 0 bases at V and 3 bases at J, with 22 bases in the middle. The CDR3 is made up of 19 amino acids. Written as DNA, the CDR3 is TGTGCCAGCAGTTACTCGATCATGGTATCCCGAGGGAGAACAGATACGCAGTATTTT. Protein: CASSYSIMVSRGRTDTQYF.

A word on this clonotype: One junction end does not reproduce the germline sequence, and a read error may be involved. The chain joins TRBV29-1 to TRBJ2-3, with D tentatively TRBD1 (5 bases). This CDR3 is 13 amino acids long. Germline V gene lookup returns CDR1 SQVTM and CDR2 ANQGSEA. CDR3 amino acids: CSAESGFTDTQYF. In DNA form, the CDR3 reads TGCAGCGCTGAATCAGGGTTCACAGATACGCAGTATTTT.

The V call is TRBV11-2, the J call TRBJ2-5, with D perhaps matching TRBD2 (7 bases). The J call may be incorrect, as the DNA end agrees better with TRBJ2-7. This CDR3 comprises 19 residues. Germline V gives CDR1 SGHAT, CDR2 FQNNGV. The CDR3 protein is CASSLVGGGLRPSPGEQYF. CDR3 sequence (DNA): TGTGCCAGCAGCTTAGTAGGGGGGGGGCTCCGACCCTCCCCTGGCGAGCAGTACTTC.